This T cell receptor beta chain was recorded in a study of cytomegalovirus exposure and HLA in healthy donors. Trimming cost V 1 base and J 1 base; bases outside gene matches: 2. The CDR3 consists of 15 residues. The germline gives CDR1 SGHVS, CDR2 FNYEAQ. The primer mix had 60 Vbeta and 13 Jbeta primers. Sequencing used immunoSEQ multiplex PCR; TCRdb keeps in-frame clones, though not all of them. Among 110,000 to 150,000 clones listed, 80% were seen once. The specimen sequenced was PBMCs. This clonotype was obtained from a female donor in good health and CMV-seronegative. The V gene is TRBV7-6, the J gene TRBJ1-1; 8 bases are a match to TRBD1. CDR3 protein: CASSLGGTGNTEAFF. CDR3 nucleotides: TGTGCCAGCAGCTTAGGAGGGACAGGGAACACTGAAGCTTTCTTT. Using reference TRBV7-6 and TRBJ1-1 for the parts outside the CDR3, the full variable domain is GAGVSQSPRYKVTKRGQDVALRCDPISGHVSLYWYRQALGQGPEFLTYFNYEAQQDKSGLPNDRFSAERPEGSISTLTIQRTEQRDSAMYRCASSLGGTGNTEAFFGQGTRLTVV.